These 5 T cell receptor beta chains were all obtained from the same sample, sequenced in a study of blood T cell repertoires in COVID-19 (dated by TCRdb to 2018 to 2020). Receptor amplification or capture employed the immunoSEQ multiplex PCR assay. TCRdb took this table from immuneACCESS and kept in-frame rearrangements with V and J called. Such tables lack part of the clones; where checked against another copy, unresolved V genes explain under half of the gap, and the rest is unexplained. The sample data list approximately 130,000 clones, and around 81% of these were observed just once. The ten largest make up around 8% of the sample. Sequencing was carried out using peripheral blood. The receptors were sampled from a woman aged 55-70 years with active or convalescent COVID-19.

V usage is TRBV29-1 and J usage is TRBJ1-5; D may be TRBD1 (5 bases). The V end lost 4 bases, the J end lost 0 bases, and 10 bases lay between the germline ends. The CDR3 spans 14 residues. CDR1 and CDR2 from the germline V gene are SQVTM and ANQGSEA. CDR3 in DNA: TGCAGCGTTGGGGGCAGGGATAGCAATCAGCCCCAGCATTTT. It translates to CSVGGRDSNQPQHF.

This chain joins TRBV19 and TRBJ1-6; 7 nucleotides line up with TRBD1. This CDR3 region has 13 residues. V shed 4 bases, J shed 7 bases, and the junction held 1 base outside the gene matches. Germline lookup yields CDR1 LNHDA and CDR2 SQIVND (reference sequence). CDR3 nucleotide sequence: TGTGCCAGTAGTACGACAGGGAATTCACCCCTCCACTTT. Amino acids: CASSTTGNSPLHF.

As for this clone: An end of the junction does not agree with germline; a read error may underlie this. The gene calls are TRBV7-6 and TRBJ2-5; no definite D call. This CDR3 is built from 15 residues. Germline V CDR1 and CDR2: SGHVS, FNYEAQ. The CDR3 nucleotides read TGTGCCAGCAGCCAGACCTGGAACCCCCAAGAGGCCCAGTACTTC. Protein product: CASSQTWNPQEAQYF.

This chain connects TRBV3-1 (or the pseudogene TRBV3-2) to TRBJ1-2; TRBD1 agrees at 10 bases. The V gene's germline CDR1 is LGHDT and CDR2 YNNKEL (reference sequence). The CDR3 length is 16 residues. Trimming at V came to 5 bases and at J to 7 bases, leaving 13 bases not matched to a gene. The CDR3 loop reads CASSYTDRGRSGGYTF. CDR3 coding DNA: TGTGCCAGCAGCTATACCGACAGGGGGCGTTCAGGTGGCTACACCTTC.

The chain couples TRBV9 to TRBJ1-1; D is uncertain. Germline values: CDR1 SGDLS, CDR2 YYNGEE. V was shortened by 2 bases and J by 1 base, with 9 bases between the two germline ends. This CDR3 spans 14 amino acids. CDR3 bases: TGTGCCAGCAGCGTCCAGGTATCGAACACTGAAGCTTTCTTT. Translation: CASSVQVSNTEAFF.